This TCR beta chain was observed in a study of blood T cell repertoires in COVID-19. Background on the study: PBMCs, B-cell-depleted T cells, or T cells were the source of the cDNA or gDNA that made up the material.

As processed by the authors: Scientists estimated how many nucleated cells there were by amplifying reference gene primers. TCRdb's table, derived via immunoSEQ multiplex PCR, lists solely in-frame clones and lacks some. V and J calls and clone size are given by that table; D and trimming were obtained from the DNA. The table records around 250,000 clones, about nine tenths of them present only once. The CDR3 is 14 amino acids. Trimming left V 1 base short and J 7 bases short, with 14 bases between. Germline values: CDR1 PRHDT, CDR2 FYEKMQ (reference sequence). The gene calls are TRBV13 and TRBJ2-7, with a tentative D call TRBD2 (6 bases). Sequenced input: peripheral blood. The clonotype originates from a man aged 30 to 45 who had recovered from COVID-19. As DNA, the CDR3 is TGTGCCAGCAGCTTAGTGGCGGGACCGGGGGAGCAGTACTTC. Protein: CASSLVAGPGEQYF.